Each of the 22 T cell receptor beta chains below was sequenced from the same sample in a study of tumor and adjacent non-tumor tissue in lung cancer (dated by TCRdb to 2016 to 2019). Bulk unsorted tissue served as the source for RNA extraction, and RNA quality was assessed using a NanoDrop ND-1000 and an Agilent 2100. The method behind the library was multiplex PCR. The instrument was an Illumina HiSeq 2500. Following protocols modified from ARM-PCR, the researchers constructed TCRbeta libraries through three rounds of nested PCR with primers (Table S4). TCRdb reanalyzed the raw reads on its own, using fastp at Q25 for trimming and MiXCR for clone calling, and kept in-frame beta chains. Each entry is one CDR3 protein sequence, shown with its most common DNA and genes. Recorded for this sample are approximately 79,000 distinct CDR3 sequences; approximately 57% of them occurred a single time. The top ten clones comprise around 16% of the sample.

Sequences were obtained from lung tumor tissue. The receptors derive from a man aged 65 to 85 with non-small cell lung cancer.

Notes on this clonotype: At one of its ends the junction is not consistent with the germline gene, which may arise from a read error. This chain links TRBV29-1 with TRBJ2-3, with 7 bases aligning to TRBD1. This CDR3 has 12 residues. From germline, CDR1 is SQVTM and CDR2 ANQGSEA. The CDR3 reads CSVRKGADRQYF. In DNA form, the CDR3 reads TGTAGCGTTCGGAAGGGGGCAGATAGGCAGTATTTT.

Of note for this clonotype: A much larger clone lies one base from this, so it may be a read error. This chain uses TRBV28 with TRBJ1-4; D perhaps matches TRBD1 (6 bases). CDR1 MDHEN and CDR2 SYDVKM come from the germline V gene. V shed 6 bases and J shed 4 bases, with 15 bases lying between them. The CDR3 runs to 15 residues. CDR3 DNA: TGTGCCAGCAGACAAGCAGGGGTAATTAATGAAAAACTGTTTTTT. Protein sequence: CASRQAGVINEKLFF. The full variable domain, rest sourced from reference TRBV28 and TRBJ1-4, is DVKVTQSSRYLVKRTGEKVFLECVQDMDHENMFWYRQDPGLGLRLIYFSYDVKMKEKGDIPEGYSVSREKKERFSLILESASTNQTSMYLCASRQAGVINEKLFFGSGTQLSVL.

With respect to this clonotype: It may be a read error: a sequence one base away is much more abundant. V is TRBV5-1 and J is TRBJ1-1; D is undetermined. Trimming removed 7 bases from V and 4 bases from J, with 14 bases in between. Germline CDR1 is SGHRS and CDR2 is YFSETQ. The CDR3 totals 13 residues. The CDR3 nucleotides read TGCGCCAGCGGGTCTGAACCGGGCACTGAAGCTTTCTTT. Amino acids: CASGSEPGTEAFF.

Worth noting for this clonotype: No conserved phenylalanine or tryptophan ends this CDR3, so it is likely a read error. The rearrangement joins TRBV29-1 to TRBJ1-1; D gene uncertain. CDR1 and CDR2 (germline): SQVTM, ANQGSEA. Trimming left V 4 bases short and J 1 base short, with 10 bases between. The CDR3 length is 13 residues. CDR3 loop: CSVVGGANTEAFL. In DNA form, the CDR3 reads TGCAGCGTTGTCGGCGGAGCGAACACTGAAGCTTTCCTT.

The count of this clonotype is one. This chain connects TRBV6-5 to TRBJ2-3, with TRBD1 identical over 8 bases. J was trimmed by 3 bases and V by 5 bases; bases with no gene match: 4. This CDR3 spans 14 amino acids. From germline, CDR1 is MNHEY and CDR2 SVGAGI. CDR3 sequence reads: CASSAGTGTDTQYF. CDR3 DNA sequence: TGTGCCAGCAGTGCCGGGACAGGTACAGATACGCAGTATTTT.

V usage is TRBV27 and J usage is TRBJ1-1, with 8 positions matching TRBD1. Germline V CDR1 and CDR2: MNHEY, SMNVEV (reference sequence). V was pared by 7 bases and J by 7 bases, with 11 bases of the junction left unmatched. This CDR3 comprises 14 residues. The chain's CDR3 is CASTRTGQAGEAFF. CDR3 DNA sequence: TGTGCCAGCACCAGAACGGGACAGGCCGGTGAAGCTTTCTTT.

Remarks on this clonotype: As the CDR3 is not closed by the conserved phenylalanine or tryptophan, this likely results from a read error. The CDR3 region has the DNA TGTGCCAGCAGCCAAATCGACGGAGTCACAGATACGCAGTATTCT. This gives the protein CASSQIDGVTDTQYS. J is TRBJ2-3 and V is TRBV11-2, with D uncertain. The CDR3 runs to 15 residues. V was trimmed by 5 bases and J by 2 bases, leaving 14 bases between them. The germline gives CDR1 SGHAT, CDR2 FQNNGV.

Of note for this clonotype: One junction end does not reproduce the germline sequence, and a read error may be involved. The rearrangement links TRBV20-1 to TRBJ1-2, with 12 bases identical to TRBD1. CDR1 and CDR2 (germline): DFQATT, SNEGSKA (reference sequence). This CDR3 region has 16 residues. CDR3 in DNA: TGCAGTGCCGAGACTTTGGGACAGGGGGCGCAGAGTGGCTACACCTTT. Amino acid sequence: CSAETLGQGAQSGYTF.

The chain couples TRBV7-9 to TRBJ2-1; 9 positions agree with TRBD2. The CDR3 consists of 17 residues. V gave up 5 bases and J gave up 5 bases; unmatched junction bases: 13. Per germline, CDR1 SEHNR and CDR2 FQNEAQ (reference sequence). The CDR3 protein is CASSPAGLAGVNNEQFF. CDR3 coding DNA: TGTGCCAGCAGCCCAGCAGGATTAGCGGGGGTAAACAATGAGCAGTTCTTC.

This clonotype was recorded at least ten times. The chain joins TRBV29-1 to TRBJ1-4; D might be TRBD1 (6 bases). Germline V gene data show CDR1 as SQVTM and CDR2 as ANQGSEA. This CDR3 has 11 residues. V gave up 7 bases and J gave up 6 bases, with 9 bases separating them. Written as DNA, the CDR3 is TGCAGCGCACACAGGGATGAAAAACTGTTTTTT. Translating it yields CSAHRDEKLFF. The whole variable domain, filled in from reference TRBV29-1 and TRBJ1-4, reads SAVISQKPSRDICQRGTSLTIQCQVDSQVTMMFWYRQQPGQSLTLIATANQGSEATYESGFVIDKFPISRPNLTFSTLTVSNMSPEDSSIYLCSAHRDEKLFFGSGTQLSVL.

About this clonotype: No conserved phenylalanine or tryptophan ends this CDR3, so it is likely a read error. This sequence joins TRBV11-2 and TRBJ2-5; 9 positions match TRBD2. The trim removed 1 base at V and 5 bases at J, leaving 11 bases unmatched. Germline CDR1 reads SGHAT; CDR2 reads FQNNGV. The CDR3 length is 17 residues. The CDR3 region has the DNA TGTGCCAGCAGCTTAGGGACTAGCGTGATCGTCGTGGAGACCCAGTACTTA. Amino acids: CASSLGTSVIVVETQYL.

The chain employs TRBV6-5 and TRBJ1-5; no definite D call. The germline gives CDR1 MNHEY, CDR2 SVGAGI. The V and J ends lost 10 bases and 3 bases respectively, with 19 bases between them. This CDR3 is 15 amino acids long. CDR3 in DNA: TGTGCCAACCAAGGAGGACGGAGTCTCAATCAGCCCCAGCATTTT. Translating gives CANQGGRSLNQPQHF.

On this clonotype itself: It is likely a read error, because the conserved phenylalanine at the end of the CDR3 is missing. J is TRBJ2-7 and V is TRBV20-1; D not resolved. CDR1 and CDR2 (germline): DFQATT, SNEGSKA (reference sequence). The CDR3 runs 11 residues. In nucleotides, the CDR3 is TGCACTGCTACCGAAGATTACGAGCAGTACCTC. Its protein is CTATEDYEQYL.

Points on this clonotype: This may come from a read error, since a much larger clone is one base off. The J gene is TRBJ2-6, the V gene TRBV28, with D uncertain. The V gene's germline CDR1 is MDHEN and CDR2 SYDVKM. Trimming took off 5 bases at V and 3 bases at J, with 14 bases between the two ends. The length of the CDR3 is 16 residues. CDR3 in DNA: TGTGCCAGCAGTCTGGGCGGATACTATGGGGCCAACGTCCTGACTTTC. Translating gives CASSLGGYYGANVLTF.

The chain employs TRBV5-5 and TRBJ1-2; no reliable D call. V dropped 0 bases and J dropped 5 bases, with 11 bases sitting between them. The germline V gene has CDR1 SGHKS and CDR2 YYEKEE (reference sequence). CDR3 length: 14 amino acids. CDR3 residues: CASSLASRVYGYTF. DNA of the CDR3: TGTGCCAGCAGCTTGGCGTCGAGGGTATATGGCTACACCTTC. The full variable domain, its missing parts supplied by reference TRBV5-5 and TRBJ1-2, is DAGVTQSPTHLIKTRGQQVTLRCSPISGHKSVSWYQQVLGQGPQFIFQYYEKEERGRGNFPDRFSARQFPNYSSELNVNALLLGDSALYLCASSLASRVYGYTFGSGTRLTVV.

The genes are TRBV11-2 and TRBJ2-7; TRBD1 matches 7 bases. In germline, CDR1 is SGHAT, CDR2 FQNNGV. This CDR3 is built from 14 residues. Trimming removed 2 bases from V and 5 bases from J; junction bases left unmatched: 6. This CDR3 reads CASSLWTGSHEQYF. CDR3 coding DNA: TGTGCCAGCAGCTTATGGACAGGTTCCCACGAGCAGTACTTC.

This clonotype was detected only once. J is TRBJ1-1 and V is TRBV29-1; unclear D gene. The germline V gene encodes CDR1 SQVTM and CDR2 ANQGSEA. The CDR3 extends over 12 amino acids. V dropped 8 bases and J dropped 7 bases, with 17 bases sitting between them. CDR3 amino acids: CSIGLTGYEAFF. The CDR3 nucleotides read TGCAGCATTGGTCTTACGGGGTATGAAGCTTTCTTT.

The rearrangement links TRBV28 to TRBJ2-5, with D perhaps matching TRBD1 (6 bases). The germline CDR1 and CDR2 sequences are MDHEN and SYDVKM. Trimming cost V 4 bases and J 8 bases, with 17 bases left between them. There are 14 residues in the CDR3. The CDR3 loop reads CASSYHRAWDTQYF. The CDR3 nucleotides are TGTGCCAGCAGTTATCACAGGGCTTGGGATACCCAGTACTTC.

As regards this clonotype: A much larger clone differs from this one at a single base, so this may be a read error. This chain joins TRBV5-1 and TRBJ1-2, with D perhaps matching TRBD1 (5 bases). Germline-derived CDR1 and CDR2 are SGHRS and YFSETQ. CDR3 length equals 14 residues. CDR3 DNA: TGCGCCAGCAGCTTTAGGGGCTTTAACTATGACTACACCTTC. This gives the protein CASSFRGFNYDYTF.

As for this clonotype: The junction does not match germline at one end; this may be a read error. This chain uses TRBV7-9 with TRBJ2-5, with TRBD2 matching over 9 bases. Germline V gives CDR1 SEHNR, CDR2 FQNEAQ (reference sequence). This CDR3 comprises 14 residues. The CDR3 sequence: CASILASGAETQYF. The CDR3 nucleotides are TGTGCCAGCATCTTAGCTAGCGGGGCTGAGACCCAGTACTTC.

The chain has TRBV11-2 and TRBJ2-2; D might be TRBD2 (5 bases). This CDR3 contains 16 residues. Germline loops: CDR1 SGHAT, CDR2 FQNNGV. V lost 7 bases and J lost 6, with 21 bases in between. The CDR3 loop is CASILDRLASAGELFF. Written as DNA, the CDR3 is TGTGCCAGCATCCTAGATCGGCTAGCCTCGGCCGGGGAGCTGTTTTTT.

In its sample, this clonotype was seen many times. The rearrangement links TRBV5-4 to TRBJ1-4, with a tentative D call TRBD1 (6 bases). This CDR3 region has 17 residues. V shed 1 base and J shed 0 bases, with 13 bases lying between them. The germline V gene encodes CDR1 SGHNT and CDR2 YYREEE (reference sequence). The DNA of the CDR3 is TGTGCCAGCAGCTTGAGCTGGACAGAGACAACTAATGAAAAACTGTTTTTT. Translated: CASSLSWTETTNEKLFF.